The 28 T cell receptor beta chains below come from one sample, sequenced in a study of technical replicates of blood from a few donors. Profiling relied on immunoSEQ multiplex PCR, and the TCRdb table lists in-frame clones only, not all of them. The sample contains 80,000 or so clones, 90% to 97% of which appear only once. What was sequenced was T cells isolated from PBMCs. The receptors stem from a human donor in good health.

On this clone itself: No DNA is shown, since the ends of the CDR3 on it are uncertain; the CDR3 is the one TCRdb lists. The chain combines TRBV11-2 with TRBJ1-5. The CDR3 extends over 13 residues, inclusive of both ends. Per germline, CDR1 SGHAT and CDR2 FQNNGV. The CDR3 here is CASGGTSGQPQHF.

The chain links TRBV2 to TRBJ2-5; D is unclear. The germline gives CDR1 SNHLY, CDR2 FYNNEI. V lost 3 bases, J lost 4 bases, and 6 bases lay in between. The CDR3 extends over 12 amino acids. The CDR3 DNA reads TGTGCCAGCAGTGAGTTATCAGAGACCCAGTACTTC. The encoded protein is CASSELSETQYF.

The chain uses TRBV15 and TRBJ1-1; D call uncertain. Germline V gives CDR1 LNHNV, CDR2 YYDKDF (reference sequence). The length of the CDR3 is 13 residues. Trimming left V 7 bases short and J 3 bases short, with 12 bases between. CDR3 amino acids: CATTSYGDTEAFF. CDR3 DNA: TGTGCCACCACCTCCTACGGGGACACTGAAGCTTTCTTT.

The rearrangement links TRBV30 to TRBJ2-7, with a possible D match to TRBD1 (6 bases). Germline V CDR1 and CDR2: GTSNPN, SVGIG (reference sequence). The CDR3 totals 13 residues. V was trimmed by 7 bases and J by 3 bases, leaving 16 bases between them. The CDR3 loop is CASATGSFYEQYF. The CDR3 DNA follows: TGTGCCTCGGCGACAGGATCCTTCTACGAGCAGTACTTC.

The rearrangement joins TRBV30 to TRBJ2-5, with D possibly TRBD1 on 6 matching bases. CDR3 size: 12 residues. Trimming took off 5 bases at V and 5 bases at J, with 12 bases between the two ends. Germline-derived CDR1 and CDR2 are GTSNPN and SVGIG (reference sequence). As DNA, the CDR3 is TGTGCCTGGTACAGGGCGGCGGAGACCCAGTACTTC. It specifies CAWYRAAETQYF. The whole variable domain, remainder taken from reference TRBV30 and TRBJ2-5, is SQTIHQWPATLVQPVGSPLSLECTVEGTSNPNLYWYRQAAGRGLQLLFYSVGIGQISSEVPQNLSASRPQDRQFILSSKKLLLSDSGFYLCAWYRAAETQYFGPGTRLLVL.

The CDR3 spells CASSLLIQTNTGELFF. CDR3 coding DNA: TGTGCCAGCAGCTTACTTATACAGACGAACACCGGGGAGCTGTTTTTT. The rearrangement joins TRBV11-2 to TRBJ2-2; D is uncertain. Germline V CDR1 and CDR2: SGHAT, FQNNGV. The CDR3 is 16 amino acids. Trimming removed 2 bases from V and 0 bases from J, with 10 bases in between.

The rearrangement links TRBV4-3 to TRBJ2-7; 14 bases map to TRBD2. The V segment lost 4 bases and the J segment 2 bases; nucleotides outside the gene matches: 4. The CDR3 loop spans 16 amino acids. Per germline, CDR1 LGHNA and CDR2 YSLEER. CDR3 bases: TGCGCCAGCAGCCTCCGACTAGCGGGAGGGCCCTACGAGCAGTACTTC. Residues: CASSLRLAGGPYEQYF.

The chain has TRBV2 and TRBJ2-1; 8 nucleotides agree with TRBD2. The CDR3 is 16 amino acids. Germline CDR1 is SNHLY and CDR2 is FYNNEI. J gave up 0 bases and V 6 bases, and 7 bases lay outside the gene matches. In DNA, the CDR3 is TGTGCCAGCAGCGCCACTAGCGGTTTCTCCTACAATGAGCAGTTCTTC. Protein sequence: CASSATSGFSYNEQFF.

The V gene is TRBV7-9, the J gene TRBJ2-7, with no clear D. Trimming removed 4 bases from V and 2 bases from J, with 15 bases in between. The CDR3 contains 15 residues. Germline V gene lookup returns CDR1 SEHNR and CDR2 FQNEAQ (reference sequence). CDR3 amino acids: CASSSYLLLTYEQYF. The CDR3 DNA follows: TGTGCCAGCAGCTCCTACTTGCTGTTAACCTACGAGCAGTACTTC.

CDR3 in amino acids: CASTWGQGFRQPQHF. CDR3 nucleotides: TGTGCCAGCACTTGGGGACAGGGTTTCCGACAGCCCCAGCATTTT. The chain employs TRBV28 and TRBJ1-5, with 9 positions matching TRBD1. Germline-derived CDR1 and CDR2 are MDHEN and SYDVKM. This CDR3 is 15 amino acids long. With 7 bases clipped from V and 7 bases from J, the junction kept 11 bases outside the gene matches.

The chain links TRBV6-6 to TRBJ2-7; no clear D gene. The CDR3 is 12 amino acids. V lost 3 bases, J lost 3 bases, and 6 bases lay in between. Per the germline V gene, CDR1 is MNHNY and CDR2 is SVGAGI (reference sequence). The chain's CDR3 is CASSYSVYEQYF. The CDR3 DNA is TGTGCCAGCAGTTATTCGGTCTACGAGCAGTACTTC.

The V and J genes are TRBV11-2 and TRBJ2-7; weak D call: TRBD2 (5 bases). V was cut by 7 bases and J by 2 bases, with 18 bases left in between. Germline V lookup: CDR1 SGHAT, CDR2 FQNNGV. This CDR3 comprises 15 residues. CDR3 coding DNA: TGTGCCAGCACTGTCTCGAGAGGGCCCGCCTACGAGCAGTACTTC. Residues: CASTVSRGPAYEQYF.

The count of this clone is one. The chain's CDR3 is CASSEGLAGITDTQYF. In nucleotides, the CDR3 is TGTGCCAGCAGTGAGGGACTAGCGGGTATCACAGATACGCAGTATTTT. This chain joins TRBV25-1 and TRBJ2-3, with TRBD2 identical over 12 bases. Germline V CDR1 and CDR2: MGHDK, SYGVNS. Germline trimming cut 3 bases from V and 2 bases from J; bases unmatched to any gene: 3. This CDR3 has 16 residues.

The V gene is TRBV4-3, the J gene TRBJ1-5; tentative D call: TRBD1 (5 bases). Germline-derived CDR1 and CDR2 are LGHNA and YSLEER. The CDR3 extends over 13 amino acids. V was pared by 4 bases and J by 5 bases, with 9 bases between. CDR3 in amino acids: CASSPDTYQPQHF. As DNA, the CDR3 is TGCGCCAGCAGCCCGGACACTTATCAGCCCCAGCATTTT.

The chain couples TRBV9 to TRBJ2-2, with D possibly being TRBD2 (7 bases). The CDR3 runs 17 residues. Germline lookup yields CDR1 SGDLS and CDR2 YYNGEE. Trimming pared 4 bases from V and 4 bases from J, leaving 20 bases between. The CDR3 DNA is TGTGCCAGCAGCCACCCCCGGGGGGCAGAAGCCACCGGGGAGCTGTTTTTT. Amino acids: CASSHPRGAEATGELFF.

This clone was counted between two and nine times. The chain has TRBV13 and TRBJ1-1; a possible D gene is TRBD1 (6 bases). Germline loops: CDR1 PRHDT, CDR2 FYEKMQ (reference sequence). V dropped 5 bases and J dropped 1 base, with 8 bases sitting between them. The CDR3 covers 13 residues. The CDR3 region is CASSKDRNTEAFF. CDR3 DNA sequence: TGTGCCAGCAGCAAGGACAGGAACACTGAAGCTTTCTTT.

This rearrangement joins TRBV4-1 to TRBJ2-2; a possible D gene is TRBD2 (7 bases). CDR3 length: 15 amino acids. The germline V and J ends were trimmed by 4 bases and 7 bases, with 16 bases remaining between them. Per germline, CDR1 MGHRA and CDR2 YSYEKL. The CDR3 coding sequence is TGCGCCAGCAGCCGAATGCTAGCGGACAGCGGGGAGCTGTTTTTT. Translating it yields CASSRMLADSGELFF.

The chain couples TRBV6-5 to TRBJ2-2; tentative D call: TRBD1 (5 bases). The length of the CDR3 is 16 residues. Germline CDR1 is MNHEY and CDR2 is SVGAGI. With 0 bases removed from V and 4 bases from J, the gap between germline ends came to 12 bases. CDR3: CASSYSIGEFTGELFF. The CDR3 DNA follows: TGTGCCAGCAGTTACTCGATAGGGGAATTCACCGGGGAGCTGTTTTTT.

V and J are TRBV5-1 and TRBJ2-1, with TRBD1 identical over 9 bases. The ends lost 4 bases at V and 1 base at J; junction bases unmatched: 6. Germline CDR1 reads SGHRS; CDR2 reads YFSETQ. This CDR3 has 16 amino acids. CDR3 protein: CASSLGQGPSYNEQFF. CDR3 bases: TGCGCCAGCAGCCTCGGACAGGGGCCATCCTACAATGAGCAGTTCTTC.

V is TRBV7-2 and J is TRBJ2-1, with D possibly matching TRBD1 (5 bases). Germline V gene sequence: CDR1 SGHTA, CDR2 FQGNSA. V dropped 3 bases and J dropped 0 bases, with 15 bases sitting between them. The CDR3 covers 17 residues. The CDR3 bases are TGTGCCAGCAGCTTGTTGGGGCGGTCCAGCTCCTACAATGAGCAGTTCTTC. Its translation is CASSLLGRSSSYNEQFF.

This clone was seen once. The V and J genes are TRBV19 and TRBJ2-7; 8 nucleotides agree with TRBD1. Losses at the gene ends were 10 bases for V and 5 bases for J; bases not matched to a gene: 7. CDR3 length: 12 amino acids. Germline CDR1 LNHDA, CDR2 SQIVND (reference sequence). CDR3 bases: TGTGCCACCCGGACAGGGCAAGACGAGCAGTACTTC. Translated, it gives CATRTGQDEQYF.

This clone was observed once. The V gene is TRBV25-1, the J gene TRBJ2-2, with 7 positions matching TRBD1. This CDR3 is 15 amino acids long. The trim removed 4 bases at V and 3 bases at J, leaving 5 bases unmatched. Germline lookup yields CDR1 MGHDK and CDR2 SYGVNS. This CDR3 reads CASSVLDRDTGELFF. The CDR3 DNA sequence: TGTGCCAGCAGTGTCCTTGACAGGGACACCGGGGAGCTGTTTTTT.

This sequence joins TRBV4-1 and TRBJ2-7; 13 bases are a match to TRBD2. This CDR3 has 16 residues. The germline V gene encodes CDR1 MGHRA and CDR2 YSYEKL. The V gene end was trimmed by 4 bases and the J gene end by 2 bases; junction bases not matched to a gene: 5. The CDR3 reads CASSRSLAGGPYEQYF. CDR3 DNA sequence: TGCGCCAGCAGCCGTTCACTAGCGGGAGGGCCCTACGAGCAGTACTTC.

CDR3 region: CASSQPWTSGSSYEQYF. As DNA, the CDR3 is TGCGCCAGCAGCCAACCCTGGACTAGCGGGAGCTCCTACGAGCAGTACTTC. The chain carries TRBV4-1 and TRBJ2-7, with 13 bases matching TRBD2. V lost 2 bases to trimming and J lost 0 bases; unmatched junction nucleotides: 4. From germline, CDR1 is MGHRA and CDR2 YSYEKL. The CDR3 runs to 17 residues.

V and J are TRBV27 and TRBJ2-2; 11 bases agree with TRBD1. This CDR3 region has 18 residues. V trimming: 6 bases; J trimming: 7 bases; junction bases outside the gene matches: 16. Per germline, CDR1 MNHEY and CDR2 SMNVEV (reference sequence). In nucleotides, the CDR3 is TGTGCCAGCAGCAAAGGACTCGGGACAGGGGGTGCGGTCGGGGAGCTGTTTTTT. Its translation is CASSKGLGTGGAVGELFF.

This chain connects TRBV11-3 to TRBJ2-5, with 11 positions matching TRBD2. The CDR3 is 18 residues long. CDR1 is SGHNT and CDR2 is YENEEA in the germline V gene. V dropped 1 base and J dropped 2; count of bases not matched to a gene: 9. The CDR3 region is CASSLVVLAGGRQETQYF. DNA for the CDR3: TGTGCCAGCAGCTTAGTAGTCCTAGCGGGAGGCCGGCAAGAGACCCAGTACTTC.

A single count supports this clone. The chain recombines TRBV6-1 with TRBJ2-7, with 12 bases fitting TRBD2. The CDR3 is made up of 18 amino acids. V lost 3 bases and J lost 4; bases outside the gene matches: 13. Germline V gene data show CDR1 as MNHNS and CDR2 as SASEGT. CDR3 amino acids: CASSERLAGGSVRYEQYF. The CDR3 bases are TGTGCCAGCAGTGAGCGGCTAGCGGGAGGGAGTGTGAGATACGAGCAGTACTTC.

The genes are TRBV7-3 and TRBJ2-2; the D is unclear. Trimming left V 3 bases short and J 5 bases short, with 4 bases between. The CDR3 is 12 residues long. Germline V gene lookup returns CDR1 SGHTA and CDR2 FQGTGA. CDR3 sequence: CASSFTTGELFF. The CDR3 region has the DNA TGTGCCAGCAGCTTTACTACCGGGGAGCTGTTTTTT.